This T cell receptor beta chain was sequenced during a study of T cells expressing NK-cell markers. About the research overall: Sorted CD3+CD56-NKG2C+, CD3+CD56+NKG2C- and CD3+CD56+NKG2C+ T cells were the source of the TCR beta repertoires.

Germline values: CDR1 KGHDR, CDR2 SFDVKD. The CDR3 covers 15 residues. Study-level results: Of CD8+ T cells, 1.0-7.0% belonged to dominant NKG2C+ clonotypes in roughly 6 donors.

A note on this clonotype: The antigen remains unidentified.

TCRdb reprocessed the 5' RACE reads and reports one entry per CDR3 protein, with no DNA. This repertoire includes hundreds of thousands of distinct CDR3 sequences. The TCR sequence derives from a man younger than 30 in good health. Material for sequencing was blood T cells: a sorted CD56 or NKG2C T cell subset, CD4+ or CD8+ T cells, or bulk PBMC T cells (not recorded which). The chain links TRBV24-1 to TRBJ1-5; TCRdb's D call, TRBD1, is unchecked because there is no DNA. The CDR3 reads CATSVGRGSNQPQHF.